This TCR beta chain was found in a study of tumor-infiltrating lymphocytes in primary liver carcinoma. Study-level points and caveats: Tumors had a significantly higher top-250-clone fraction than blood (p = 0.039).

CDR3 length equals 13 residues. Germline V gene lookup returns CDR1 SQVTM and CDR2 ANQGSEA. On this clonotype itself: What it recognizes is unknown. Compared with germline, one end of the junction differs, possibly owing to a read error.

Co-extracting RNA and DNA was done with 20-30 mg of unsorted bulk tissue as input. Every tumor sample analyzed contained over 80% viable tumor cells. Production of TCR beta cDNA used approximately 480 ng total RNA together with a constant-region primer. Employing slightly modified ARM-PCR, three nested multiplex PCR rounds were run, and these gave rise to the TCR beta libraries. Forward primers for TRBV1-TRBV30 and a C-beta reverse primer served the first two PCR rounds, at about 11 cycles each. TCRdb reprocessed the multiplex PCR reads with MiXCR, giving one entry per CDR3 protein. The repertoire has fewer than 75,000 distinct CDR3 sequences, about three quarters of them found once; the top ten carry roughly three fifths.

Sequencing was carried out using liver tumor tissue from sampling region 2. The subset is: tumor region T2, inferior pole. The gene calls are TRBV29-1 and TRBJ1-2; 10 bases are a match to TRBD1. This clonotype originated in a middle-aged man with primary liver carcinoma and hepatitis B virus infection. CDR3 nucleotides: TGCACCGTTACTCGGGACAGGGGACGTGGCTACACCTTC. It yields the protein CTVTRDRGRGYTF.